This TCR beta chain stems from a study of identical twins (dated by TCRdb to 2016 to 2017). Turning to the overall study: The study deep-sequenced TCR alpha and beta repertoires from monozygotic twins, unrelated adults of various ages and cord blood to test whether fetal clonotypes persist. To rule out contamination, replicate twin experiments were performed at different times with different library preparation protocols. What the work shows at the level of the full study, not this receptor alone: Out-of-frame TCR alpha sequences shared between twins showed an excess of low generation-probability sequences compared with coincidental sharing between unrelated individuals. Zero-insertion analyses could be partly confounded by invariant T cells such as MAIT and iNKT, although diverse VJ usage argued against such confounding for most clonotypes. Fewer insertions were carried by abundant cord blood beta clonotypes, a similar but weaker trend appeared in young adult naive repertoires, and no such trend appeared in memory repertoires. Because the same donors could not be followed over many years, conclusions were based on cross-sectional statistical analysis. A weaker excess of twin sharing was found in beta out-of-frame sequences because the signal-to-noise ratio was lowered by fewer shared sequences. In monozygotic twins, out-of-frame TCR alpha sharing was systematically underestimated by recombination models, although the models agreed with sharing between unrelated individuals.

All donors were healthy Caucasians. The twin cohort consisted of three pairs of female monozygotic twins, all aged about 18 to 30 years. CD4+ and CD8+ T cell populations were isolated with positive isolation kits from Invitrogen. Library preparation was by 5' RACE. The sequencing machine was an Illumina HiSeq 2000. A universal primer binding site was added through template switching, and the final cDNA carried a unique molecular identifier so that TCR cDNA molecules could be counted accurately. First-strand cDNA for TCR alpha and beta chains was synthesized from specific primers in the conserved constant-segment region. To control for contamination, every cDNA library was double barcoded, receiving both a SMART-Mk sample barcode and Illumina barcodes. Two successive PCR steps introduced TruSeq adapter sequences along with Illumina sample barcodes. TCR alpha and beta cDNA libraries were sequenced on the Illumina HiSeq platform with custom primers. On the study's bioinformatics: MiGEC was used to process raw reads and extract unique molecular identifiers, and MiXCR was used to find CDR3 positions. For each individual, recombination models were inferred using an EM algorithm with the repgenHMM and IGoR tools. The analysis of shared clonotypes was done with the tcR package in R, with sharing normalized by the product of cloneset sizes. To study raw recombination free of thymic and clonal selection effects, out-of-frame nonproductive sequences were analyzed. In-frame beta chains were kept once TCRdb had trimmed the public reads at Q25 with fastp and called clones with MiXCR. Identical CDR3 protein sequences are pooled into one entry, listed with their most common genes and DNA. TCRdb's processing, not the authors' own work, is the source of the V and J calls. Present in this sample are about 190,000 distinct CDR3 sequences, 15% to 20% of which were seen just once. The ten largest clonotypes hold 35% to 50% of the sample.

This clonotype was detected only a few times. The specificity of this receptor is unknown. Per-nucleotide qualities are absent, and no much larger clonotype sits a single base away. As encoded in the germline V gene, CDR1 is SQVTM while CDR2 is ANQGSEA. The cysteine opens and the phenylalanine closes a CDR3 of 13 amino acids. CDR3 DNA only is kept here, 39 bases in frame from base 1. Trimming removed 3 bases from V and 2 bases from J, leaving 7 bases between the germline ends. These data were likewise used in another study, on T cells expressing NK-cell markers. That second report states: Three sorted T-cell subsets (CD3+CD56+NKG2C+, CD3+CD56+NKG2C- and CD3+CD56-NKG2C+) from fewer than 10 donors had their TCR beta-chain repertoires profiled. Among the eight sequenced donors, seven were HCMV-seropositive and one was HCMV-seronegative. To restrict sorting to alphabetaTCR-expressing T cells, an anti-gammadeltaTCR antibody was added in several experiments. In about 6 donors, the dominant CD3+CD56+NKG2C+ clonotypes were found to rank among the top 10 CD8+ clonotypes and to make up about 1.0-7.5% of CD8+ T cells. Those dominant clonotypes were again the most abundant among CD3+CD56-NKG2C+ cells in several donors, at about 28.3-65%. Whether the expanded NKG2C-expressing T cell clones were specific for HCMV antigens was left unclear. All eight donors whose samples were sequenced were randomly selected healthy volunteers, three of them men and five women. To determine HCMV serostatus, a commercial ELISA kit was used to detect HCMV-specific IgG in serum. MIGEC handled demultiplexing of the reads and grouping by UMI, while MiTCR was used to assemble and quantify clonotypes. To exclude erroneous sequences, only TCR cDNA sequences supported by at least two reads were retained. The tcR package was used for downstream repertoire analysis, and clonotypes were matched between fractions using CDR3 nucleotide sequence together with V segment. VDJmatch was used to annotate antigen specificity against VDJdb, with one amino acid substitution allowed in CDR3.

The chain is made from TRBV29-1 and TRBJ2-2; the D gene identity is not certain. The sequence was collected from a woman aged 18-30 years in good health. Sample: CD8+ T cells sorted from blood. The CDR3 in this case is CSVDRENTGELFF. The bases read TGCAGCGTTGATAGGGAAAACACCGGGGAGCTGTTTTTT.